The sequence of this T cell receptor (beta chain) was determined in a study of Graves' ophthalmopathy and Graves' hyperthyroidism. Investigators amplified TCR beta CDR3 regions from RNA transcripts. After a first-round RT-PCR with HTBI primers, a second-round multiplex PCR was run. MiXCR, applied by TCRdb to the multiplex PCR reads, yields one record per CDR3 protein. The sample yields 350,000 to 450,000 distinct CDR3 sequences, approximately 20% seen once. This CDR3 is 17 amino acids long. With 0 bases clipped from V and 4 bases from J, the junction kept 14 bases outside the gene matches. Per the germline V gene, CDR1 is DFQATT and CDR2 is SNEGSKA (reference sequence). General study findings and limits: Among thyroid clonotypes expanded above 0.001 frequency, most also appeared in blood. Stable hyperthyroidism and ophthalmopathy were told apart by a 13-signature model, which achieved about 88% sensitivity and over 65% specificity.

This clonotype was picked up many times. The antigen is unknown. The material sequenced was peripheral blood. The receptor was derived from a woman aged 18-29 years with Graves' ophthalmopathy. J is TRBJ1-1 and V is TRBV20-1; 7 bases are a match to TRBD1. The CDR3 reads CSARDFDSTGRGTEAFF. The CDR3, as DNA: TGCAGTGCTAGAGATTTTGATTCGACAGGGAGGGGCACTGAAGCTTTCTTT.